The 30 T cell receptor beta chains given below trace back to one sample, sequenced in a study of CD8+CD57+ T cells in acquired aplastic anemia (dated by TCRdb to the late 2010s). TCRdb shows the sequencer as Illumina HiSeq 2000. Genomic DNA was used as template for profiling of TCR beta VDJ combinations and CDR3 sequences. The public reads were run again by TCRdb, first through fastp at Q25 and then through MiXCR, and only productive beta chains were kept. Each entry is one CDR3 protein sequence, shown with its most common DNA and genes. This sample has about 190,000 distinct CDR3 sequences in its table, and roughly 56% of those were observed once. The ten largest clones take up around a sixth of the sample. Material: sorted CD4+, CD8+, or CD8+CD57+ T cells (not recorded which) from PBMCs. The receptors originated from a human donor in good health, serving as a control.

This clonotype has at least ten counts. V is TRBV7-2 and J is TRBJ2-5, with 8 bases matching TRBD1. After removal of 1 base from V and 5 bases from J, the junction contained 6 bases not matched to a gene. Germline values: CDR1 SGHTA, CDR2 FQGNSA. The CDR3 is 15 residues long. CDR3 loop: CASSLGQGALETQYF. CDR3 in DNA: TGTGCCAGCAGCTTAGGGCAGGGGGCCTTGGAGACCCAGTACTTC. Filled out from reference TRBV7-2 and TRBJ2-5, the complete variable domain reads GAGVSQSPSNKVTEKGKDVELRCDPISGHTALYWYRQSLGQGLEFLIYFQGNSAPDKSGLPSDRFSAERTGGSVSTLTIQRTQQEDSAVYLCASSLGQGALETQYFGPGTRLLVL.

This clonotype was seen ten or more times. This chain connects TRBV14 to TRBJ1-1; D may be TRBD1 (6 bases). Trimming cost V 2 bases and J 11 bases, with 12 bases left between them. CDR3 size: 12 residues. Germline assignment: CDR1 SGHDN and CDR2 FVKESK. Here the CDR3 DNA reads TGTGCCAGCAGCCAAAACTGGGGGCCCGCTTTCTTT. This translates into CASSQNWGPAFF.

V is TRBV7-2 and J is TRBJ2-7; 10 bases align to TRBD2. The germline gives CDR1 SGHTA, CDR2 FQGNSA. After removal of 6 bases from V and 0 bases from J, the junction contained 5 bases not matched to a gene. The CDR3 spans 15 residues. Here the CDR3 DNA reads TGTGCCAGCAGGCGAATAGCGGGGGGCTCCTACGAGCAGTACTTC. This sequence encodes CASRRIAGGSYEQYF.

This chain uses TRBV19 with TRBJ1-5, with 8 nucleotides matching TRBD1. After removal of 10 bases from V and 14 bases from J, the junction contained 13 bases not matched to a gene. Germline V lookup: CDR1 LNHDA, CDR2 SQIVND (reference sequence). This CDR3 region has 12 residues. This chain's CDR3 is CANHDRGGYEHF. The DNA for the CDR3 is TGTGCCAATCACGACAGGGGTGGCTACGAGCATTTT. Complete variable domain (other parts from reference TRBV19 and TRBJ1-5): DGGITQSPKYLFRKEGQNVTLSCEQNLNHDAMYWYRQDPGQGLRLIYYSQIVNDFQKGDIAEGYSVSREKKESFPLTVTSAQKNPTAFYLCANHDRGGYEHFGDGTRLSIL.

This clonotype was recorded many times. The chain has TRBV6-5 and TRBJ2-2; D not resolved. V was shortened by 4 bases and J by 6 bases, with 21 bases between the two germline ends. The germline V gene has CDR1 MNHEY and CDR2 SVGAGI. CDR3 length: 17 amino acids. The CDR3 sequence is CASSFDRRVIVSGELFF. The CDR3 region has the DNA TGTGCCAGCAGTTTCGATCGACGGGTTATCGTCTCCGGGGAGCTGTTTTTT.

The gene calls are TRBV10-3 and TRBJ2-1, with 10 nucleotides matching TRBD1. This CDR3 has 16 residues. The V gene end was trimmed by 3 bases and the J gene end by 7 bases; junction bases not matched to a gene: 9. Germline CDR1 is ENHRY and CDR2 is SYGVKD. In DNA, the CDR3 is TGTGCCATCAGTGACTCCGGGACAGGGGCAATAAATGAGCAGTTCTTC. The encoded protein is CAISDSGTGAINEQFF.

The sample holds many counts of this clonotype. This chain connects TRBV7-2 to TRBJ1-5, with TRBD1 as a possible D gene (6 bases). This CDR3 is built from 16 residues. CDR1 and CDR2 (germline): SGHTA, FQGNSA. Trimming removed 1 base at V and 1 base at J, with 11 bases between. This chain's CDR3 is CASSLVGTGSNQPQHF. The CDR3 DNA reads TGTGCCAGCAGCTTAGTAGGTACAGGGAGCAATCAGCCCCAGCATTTT.

This clonotype was detected a few times. The chain uses TRBV10-2 and TRBJ2-7; D possibly matches TRBD1 or TRBD2 (5 bases each). The CDR3 loop spans 15 amino acids. Trimming shortened V by 3 bases and J by 5 bases, and 17 bases separated the two germline ends. Germline V CDR1 and CDR2: WSHSY, SAAADI. The DNA of the CDR3 is TGCGCCAGCAGTGACTCAGGGACGCCGAGAGACGAGCAGTACTTC. As protein: CASSDSGTPRDEQYF.

On this clonotype: As the CDR3 is not closed by the conserved phenylalanine or tryptophan, this likely results from a read error. It is unclear where the CDR3 begins or ends on the DNA, so no DNA is shown, and the CDR3 is as TCRdb lists it. The chain combines TRBV5-1 with TRBJ1-1; TRBD1 was called by the table and not checked on the DNA. The CDR3 length is 9 residues, termini included. Germline CDR1 SGHRS, CDR2 YFSETQ. This chain's CDR3 is CASSLRGGI.

The CDR3 nucleotides are TGTGCCATCAGCGCCACTAGCGGGGTTCCCTATACGCAGTATTTT. This sequence encodes CAISATSGVPYTQYF. The chain employs TRBV10-3 and TRBJ2-3; the match to TRBD2 covers 10 bases. The CDR3 is 15 amino acids. The germline V gene encodes CDR1 ENHRY and CDR2 SYGVKD. Trimming at V came to 6 bases and at J to 7 bases, leaving 10 bases not matched to a gene.

This clonotype has a count of ten or more. The chain links TRBV10-3 to TRBJ1-5; TRBD1 agrees at 11 bases. V shed 3 bases, J shed 0 bases, and the junction held 7 bases outside the gene matches. This CDR3 is 18 amino acids long. The germline gives CDR1 ENHRY, CDR2 SYGVKD. In DNA form, the CDR3 reads TGTGCCATCAGTGACTCCAGGACAGGGGGCGGTAGCAATCAGCCCCAGCATTTT. This gives the protein CAISDSRTGGGSNQPQHF.

This chain links TRBV9 with TRBJ2-3; 13 bases fit TRBD2. Losses at the gene ends were 5 bases for V and 9 bases for J; bases not matched to a gene: 9. This CDR3 region has 15 residues. The germline V gene encodes CDR1 SGDLS and CDR2 YYNGEE. CDR3 nucleotides: TGTGCCAGCAGTGAACACGGGGGACTAGCGGGGACGCAGTATTTT. Encoded protein: CASSEHGGLAGTQYF.

The chain couples TRBV5-1 to TRBJ1-4; possibly TRBD1 for D (5 bases). Germline CDR1 and CDR2: SGHRS and YFSETQ. With 2 bases removed from V and 10 bases from J, the gap between germline ends came to 24 bases. The CDR3 is 17 residues long. The CDR3 reads CASSFGTSAPGEGKLFF. CDR3 nucleotide sequence: TGCGCCAGCAGCTTCGGGACTAGCGCCCCCGGGGAGGGAAAACTGTTTTTT.

This chain uses TRBV10-3 with TRBJ2-3; D remains unclear. The germline gives CDR1 ENHRY, CDR2 SYGVKD. Trimming took 1 base from V and 10 from J, leaving 3 bases between them. This CDR3 is built from 10 residues. CDR3 nucleotide sequence: TGTGCCATCAGTGAGTTCCCGCAGTATTTT. Its protein is CAISEFPQYF.

This clonotype has only a few counts. It may be a read error: a sequence one base away is much more abundant. V gene TRBV6-6 combines with J gene TRBJ1-4; 8 nucleotides align to TRBD1. CDR3 length equals 14 residues. Germline V gene lookup returns CDR1 MNHNY and CDR2 SVGAGI (reference sequence). The CDR3, as DNA: TGTGCCACAAGCGGGACAGGCTCAAATGGAAAACTGTTTTTT. Translating it yields CATSGTGSNGKLFF.

This clonotype appeared a few times. The chain uses TRBV12-3 or TRBV12-4 and TRBJ1-2; D is ambiguous. CDR3 length: 12 amino acids. With 6 bases removed from V and 7 bases from J, the gap between germline ends came to 12 bases. This CDR3 is CASRTQGSGYTF. The DNA for the CDR3 is TGTGCCAGCAGAACCCAAGGGAGTGGCTACACCTTC.

This clonotype appeared once. The chain recombines TRBV4-2 with TRBJ2-7; D is unclear. The germline gives CDR1 LGHNA, CDR2 YNFKEQ. This CDR3 is 12 amino acids long. This chain's CDR3 is CALDRQSGEQYF. DNA for the CDR3: TGTGCGCTGGATCGTCAGAGTGGAGAGCAGTACTTC.

V and J are TRBV7-9 and TRBJ2-1, with D perhaps matching TRBD1 or TRBD2 (5 bases each). Trimming took 7 bases from V and 5 from J, leaving 12 bases between them. Per the germline V gene, CDR1 is SEHNR and CDR2 is FQNEAQ (reference sequence). The CDR3 length is 13 residues. The CDR3 is CASTLGRNNEQFF. The CDR3 DNA reads TGTGCCAGCACCCTGGGACGAAACAATGAGCAGTTCTTC.

This clonotype was detected a few times. This chain links TRBV10-3 with TRBJ2-7; 10 bases map to TRBD1. This CDR3 has 16 residues. The junction had 9 bases not matched to a gene; V was cut back by 7 bases and J by 0 bases. Germline lookup yields CDR1 ENHRY and CDR2 SYGVKD. CDR3 residues: CAIMAPGTGVSYEQYF. CDR3 nucleotide sequence: TGTGCCATCATGGCCCCCGGGACAGGGGTCTCCTACGAGCAGTACTTC.

This clonotype has a count of ten or more. V gene TRBV7-2 combines with J gene TRBJ2-1; D perhaps matches TRBD1 (5 bases). Germline CDR1 SGHTA, CDR2 FQGNSA. CDR3 length: 13 amino acids. V was shortened by 1 base and J by 7 bases, with 8 bases between the two germline ends. The CDR3 DNA reads TGTGCCAGCAGCTTAGGTCAGGGAAATGAGCAGTTCTTC. Protein sequence: CASSLGQGNEQFF.

This clonotype was seen a few times. This chain connects TRBV29-1 to TRBJ2-7; possible D gene TRBD1, 5 bases. V lost 7 bases and J lost 5, with 12 bases in between. Germline lookup yields CDR1 SQVTM and CDR2 ANQGSEA. The CDR3 is 11 amino acids. The CDR3 loop is CSGNRNDEQYF. The CDR3, as DNA: TGCAGCGGGAACAGGAACGACGAGCAGTACTTC.

This clonotype was counted once. V usage is TRBV28 and J usage is TRBJ1-5, with a weak D call TRBD1 (5 bases). Per germline, CDR1 MDHEN and CDR2 SYDVKM. Trimming removed 9 bases from V and 3 bases from J, with 15 bases in between. There are 14 residues in the CDR3. The CDR3 DNA follows: TGTGCCAGTAAATCCCGACAGTCCAATCAGCCCCAGCATTTT. Its protein product is CASKSRQSNQPQHF.

The sample holds many counts of this clonotype. V is TRBV15 and J is TRBJ1-1, with D hard to call. V shed 0 bases and J shed 4 bases, with 12 bases lying between them. The CDR3 contains 15 residues. Per the germline V gene, CDR1 is LNHNV and CDR2 is YYDKDF (reference sequence). CDR3 nucleotide sequence: TGTGCCACCAGCAGAGATGCTGGGGTTGGCACTGAAGCTTTCTTT. The encoded protein is CATSRDAGVGTEAFF. Based on the CDR3 plus reference TRBV15 and TRBJ1-1, the full variable domain is DAMVIQNPRYQVTQFGKPVTLSCSQTLNHNVMYWYQQKSSQAPKLLFHYYDKDFNNEADTPDNFQSRRPNTSFCFLDIRSPGLGDTAMYLCATSRDAGVGTEAFFGQGTRLTVV.

This clonotype showed up many times. The chain couples TRBV7-2 to TRBJ2-1; TRBD2 matches 11 bases. Germline V gene sequence: CDR1 SGHTA, CDR2 FQGNSA. J was trimmed by 0 bases and V by 5 bases; bases with no gene match: 12. The CDR3 has 19 amino acids. DNA of the CDR3: TGTGCCAGCAGCCCGCATCTAGCGGGGGGTCAAAGCTCCTACAATGAGCAGTTCTTC. This sequence encodes CASSPHLAGGQSSYNEQFF.

This clonotype appeared many times. This sequence joins TRBV7-8 and TRBJ2-5; D gene unclear. The CDR3 sequence is 13 residues long. Germline V CDR1 and CDR2: SGHVS, FQNEAQ. V lost 4 bases to trimming and J lost 5 bases, with 11 bases between them. This CDR3 reads CASSSINLETQYF. CDR3 nucleotide sequence: TGTGCCAGCAGCTCTATAAATCTGGAGACCCAGTACTTC.

This clonotype was counted ten times or more. CDR3 in amino acids: CASTHGRFYQETQYF. The DNA of the CDR3 is TGTGCCAGCACCCACGGACGGTTTTACCAAGAGACCCAGTACTTC. This chain connects TRBV6-2 or TRBV6-3 to TRBJ2-5, with D unclear. The V end was cut by 7 bases, the J end by 0 bases, with 15 bases between. The CDR3 runs 15 residues. The germline V gene encodes CDR1 MNHEY and CDR2 SVGEGT.

The genes are TRBV19 and TRBJ1-6; no reliable D call. Germline CDR1 reads LNHDA; CDR2 reads SQIVND (reference sequence). V was pared by 2 bases and J by 7 bases, with 6 bases between. The CDR3 covers 13 residues. The CDR3 spells CASSISENSPLHF. As DNA, the CDR3 is TGTGCCAGTAGTATATCAGAGAATTCACCCCTCCACTTT.

This clonotype was observed at least ten times. The V gene is TRBV2, the J gene TRBJ1-2; D call uncertain. CDR3 length: 14 amino acids. The V gene lost 2 bases and the J gene lost 3 bases, with 10 bases spanning the gap. CDR1 is SNHLY and CDR2 is FYNNEI in the germline V gene. CDR3 protein: CASSERVIDYGYTF. The CDR3 DNA sequence: TGTGCCAGCAGTGAACGGGTTATAGACTATGGCTACACCTTC.

The chain couples TRBV7-9 to TRBJ2-5; 7 bases align to TRBD2. The CDR3 has 16 residues. With 1 base clipped from V and 2 bases from J, the junction kept 7 bases outside the gene matches. Germline CDR1 SEHNR, CDR2 FQNEAQ (reference sequence). The CDR3 region is CASSLVGGTFQETQYF. In nucleotides, the CDR3 is TGTGCCAGCAGCTTAGTCGGGGGGACTTTTCAAGAGACCCAGTACTTC.

V gene TRBV10-1 combines with J gene TRBJ2-7; tentatively, D is TRBD2 (6 bases). V was shortened by 8 bases and J by 6 bases, with 23 bases between the two germline ends. In germline, CDR1 is WNHNN, CDR2 SYGVQD (reference sequence). The CDR3 is 15 residues long. CDR3 DNA: TGCGCCAGCGAGATCCCATGGGACTTCAAGGGCGAGCAGTACTTC. Translation: CASEIPWDFKGEQYF.